The rows below give T cell receptor beta chains drawn from one sample of a study of T cell responses to AZD1222 COVID-19 vaccine. Some clones are missing from TCRdb's copy, which holds only in-frame ones; the method was immunoSEQ multiplex PCR. The table records some 150,000 clones, 90% to 95% of them present only once. The sample here was peripheral blood, taken on day 0 of AZD1222 vaccination. The receptors originated from an adult in good health. The CDR3 runs from the conserved cysteine through the conserved F or W. The order of the fields is J gene, D gene, clone size, V gene, CDR3 protein, CDR3 DNA. The D gene is left open where the match is weak. Clone size is not always given. Where it is, it says once, few, many or a class for expanded clones.

j_gene: TRBJ1-4
d_gene: NA
abundance: NA
v_gene: TRBV9
CDR3aa: CASSAGGGDEKLFF
CDR3nt: TGTGCCAGCAGCGCTGGAGGGGGTGATGAAAAACTGTTTTTT

j_gene: TRBJ2-5
d_gene: TRBD1
abundance: NA
v_gene: TRBV27
CDR3aa: CASSLTGTGETQYF
CDR3nt: TGTGCCAGCAGTCTCACGGGGACAGGGGAGACCCAGTACTTC

j_gene: TRBJ2-7
d_gene: TRBD2
abundance: NA
v_gene: TRBV28
CDR3aa: CASRQLAGDYEQYF
CDR3nt: TGTGCCAGCAGACAACTAGCGGGAGACTACGAGCAGTACTTC

j_gene: TRBJ2-3
d_gene: NA
abundance: NA
v_gene: TRBV5-5
CDR3aa: CASSLAVGGWADTQYF
CDR3nt: TGTGCCAGCAGCTTGGCCGTTGGGGGGTGGGCAGATACGCAGTATTTT

j_gene: TRBJ1-1
d_gene: TRBD1
abundance: NA
v_gene: TRBV18
CDR3aa: CASSQGQGMNTEAFF
CDR3nt: TGTGCCAGCTCACAGGGACAGGGCATGAACACTGAAGCTTTCTTT

j_gene: TRBJ1-1
d_gene: TRBD1
abundance: once
v_gene: TRBV6-5
CDR3aa: CASTGTGPEGTFF
CDR3nt: TGTGCCAGCACCGGGACAGGGCCCGAAGGGACTTTCTTT

j_gene: TRBJ1-1
d_gene: NA
abundance: NA
v_gene: TRBV4-1
CDR3aa: CASSLEGATRRTEAFF
CDR3nt: TGCGCCAGCAGCCTTGAGGGTGCGACCCGTCGGACTGAAGCTTTCTTT

j_gene: TRBJ2-7
d_gene: TRBD2
abundance: NA
v_gene: TRBV13
CDR3aa: CASSPVGGSGYEQYF
CDR3nt: TGTGCCAGCAGCCCGGTAGGCGGGAGTGGGTACGAGCAGTACTTC

j_gene: TRBJ2-2
d_gene: TRBD2
abundance: NA
v_gene: TRBV29-1
CDR3aa: CSVGTSGSSSGELFF
CDR3nt: TGCAGCGTGGGGACTAGCGGGAGCTCTTCCGGGGAGCTGTTTTTT

j_gene: TRBJ2-7
d_gene: TRBD1
abundance: NA
v_gene: TRBV15
CDR3aa: CATRGTGDSYEQYF
CDR3nt: TGTGCCACCAGGGGGACAGGGGACTCCTACGAGCAGTACTTC

j_gene: TRBJ2-6
d_gene: NA
abundance: NA
v_gene: TRBV6-5
CDR3aa: CASSYSGANVLTF
CDR3nt: TGTGCCTCGTCCTACTCTGGGGCCAACGTCCTGACTTTC

j_gene: TRBJ1-5
d_gene: TRBD1
abundance: NA
v_gene: TRBV29-1
CDR3aa: CSVLLPGQGNQPQHF
CDR3nt: TGCAGCGTCCTTCTTCCGGGACAGGGCAATCAGCCCCAGCATTTT

j_gene: TRBJ2-1
d_gene: NA
abundance: NA
v_gene: TRBV9
CDR3aa: CASSGGRPYNEQFF
CDR3nt: TGTGCCAGCAGCGGGGGTCGTCCCTACAATGAGCAGTTCTTC

j_gene: TRBJ2-7
d_gene: NA
abundance: NA
v_gene: TRBV9
CDR3aa: CASSVGGGLTYEQYF
CDR3nt: TGTGCCAGCAGCGTAGGAGGAGGGCTGACCTACGAGCAGTACTTC

j_gene: TRBJ2-5
d_gene: NA
abundance: NA
v_gene: TRBV2
CDR3aa: CASSPQGETQYF
CDR3nt: TGTGCCAGCAGTCCTCAGGGAGAGACCCAGTACTTC

j_gene: TRBJ2-5
d_gene: NA
abundance: NA
v_gene: TRBV15
CDR3aa: CATSSLRAMTGPQETQYF
CDR3nt: TGTGCCACCAGCAGTTTAAGGGCGATGACAGGACCTCAAGAGACCCAGTACTTC

j_gene: TRBJ2-7
d_gene: TRBD1
abundance: NA
v_gene: TRBV2
CDR3aa: CASRRTGWGQYF
CDR3nt: TGTGCCAGCAGGCGGACAGGTTGGGGCCAGTACTTC

j_gene: TRBJ2-2
d_gene: TRBD2
abundance: NA
v_gene: TRBV7-9
CDR3aa: CASSGGGRTGELFF
CDR3nt: TGTGCCAGCAGCGGGGGAGGGAGGACCGGGGAGCTGTTTTTT

j_gene: TRBJ2-1
d_gene: NA
abundance: NA
v_gene: TRBV5-4
CDR3aa: CASSLSTESYNEQFF
CDR3nt: TGTGCCAGCAGCTTATCTACGGAGTCCTACAATGAGCAGTTCTTC

j_gene: TRBJ1-4
d_gene: NA
abundance: NA
v_gene: TRBV4-1
CDR3aa: CASRLGGDEKLFF
CDR3nt: TGCGCCAGCCGCCTTGGGGGCGATGAAAAACTGTTTTTT

j_gene: TRBJ1-5
d_gene: NA
abundance: once
v_gene: TRBV15
CDR3aa: CATSRGTEAKAQHF
CDR3nt: TGTGCCACCAGCAGAGGGACGGAGGCTAAGGCCCAGCATTTT

j_gene: TRBJ1-3
d_gene: TRBD1
abundance: NA
v_gene: TRBV19
CDR3aa: CASIVTGEPGNTIYF
CDR3nt: TGTGCCAGTATCGTGACAGGGGAACCTGGAAACACCATATATTTT